This T cell receptor (beta chain) was found in a study of beta chain features in type 1 diabetes. Study-wide results and limits: For cells with high TCR expression, cDNA sequencing could yield over-representation. Patients with Type 1 diabetes showed moderately but significantly shorter TCRB CDR3s in all four CD4+ subsets.

The germline V gene encodes CDR1 ENHRY and CDR2 SYGVKD. J was trimmed by 9 bases and V by 10 bases; bases with no gene match: 12. This CDR3 is built from 13 residues. Expressed TCRB transcripts were sequenced because the entire RNA isolate underwent reverse transcription. The assay was immunoSEQ multiplex PCR, and TCRdb's table has in-frame clones only and misses some. The sample contains about 240,000 clones, about 15% of which appear only once. In regard to this clone: Its antigen is unknown.

J is TRBJ2-1 and V is TRBV10-3; TRBD2 matches 7 bases. This clonotype originated in a man in his thirties or forties with type 1 diabetes. Material for sequencing was naive CD4+ T cells from blood. The chain's CDR3 is CASCGGESAEQFF. The CDR3 nucleotides are TGTGCCAGCTGTGGGGGGGAGTCGGCTGAGCAGTTCTTC.